The 32 T cell receptor beta chains below come from one sample, sequenced in a study of CD8+CD57+ T cells in acquired aplastic anemia (dated by TCRdb to the late 2010s). Flow cytometry had shown CD8+CD57+ cell expansion in the patients selected for sequencing. The data were produced on an Illumina HiSeq 2000. Genomic DNA served as template for TCR beta VDJ combination and CDR3 sequence profiling. The public reads were reanalyzed by TCRdb: fastp trimming at Q25, MiXCR alignment, in-frame beta chains only. Each CDR3 protein gets just one entry, which takes the most common genes and DNA from the rows behind it. Recorded for this sample are over 150,000 distinct CDR3 sequences; about 60% of them occurred a single time. Together, the top ten hold approximately 42% of the sample. Sequencing used sorted CD4+, CD8+, or CD8+CD57+ T cells (not recorded which) from PBMCs. Receptors were obtained from a human donor with aplastic anemia.

This clonotype has ten or more counts. The chain links TRBV4-1 to TRBJ1-5; TRBD1 might be the D (6 bases). V lost 4 bases and J 0 bases, leaving 16 bases between the germline ends. Germline lookup yields CDR1 MGHRA and CDR2 YSYEKL. CDR3 size: 17 residues. The CDR3 region has the DNA TGCGCCAGCAGCCCAATCTACGGGGGCGATAGCAATCAGCCCCAGCATTTT. Translation gives CASSPIYGGDSNQPQHF.

This clonotype was seen many times. The chain has TRBV9 and TRBJ1-1; D is uncertain. Trimming pared 3 bases from V and 3 bases from J, leaving 6 bases between. Germline CDR1 is SGDLS and CDR2 is YYNGEE. The CDR3 length is 12 residues. CDR3 protein: CASSGRDTEAFF. The CDR3 nucleotides read TGTGCCAGCAGCGGCCGGGACACTGAAGCTTTCTTT.

The chain employs TRBV10-1 and TRBJ1-2; maybe TRBD1 (5 bases). CDR1 and CDR2 from the germline V gene are WNHNN and SYGVQD (reference sequence). The CDR3 contains 13 residues. Deletions cut 0 bases from V and 6 bases from J, with 8 bases between. The CDR3 DNA is TGCGCCAGCAGTGAGTCGGGGGTCCATGGCTACACCTTC. Translating gives CASSESGVHGYTF.

This clonotype was seen ten or more times. The V and J genes are TRBV4-1 and TRBJ2-7; no definite D call. This CDR3 comprises 15 residues. Deletions cut 0 bases from V and 0 bases from J, with 9 bases between. CDR1 is MGHRA, CDR2 YSYEKL, per germline. CDR3 nucleotides: TGCGCCAGCAGCCAAGATGAGAGAAGCTCCTACGAGCAGTACTTC. This codes for CASSQDERSSYEQYF.

This clonotype was observed a handful of times. This chain connects TRBV27 to TRBJ1-2; 12 nucleotides agree with TRBD1. V shed 7 bases, J shed 5 bases, and the junction held 14 bases outside the gene matches. Germline V gene data show CDR1 as MNHEY and CDR2 as SMNVEV (reference sequence). This CDR3 region has 17 residues. The CDR3 nucleotides read TGTGCCAGCACCTCCTCCGGGACAGGGGGCCCCGGGTATGGCTACACCTTC. Amino acid sequence: CASTSSGTGGPGYGYTF.

The V call is TRBV19, the J call TRBJ2-7; D is perhaps TRBD2 (6 bases). With 5 bases removed from V and 3 bases from J, the gap between germline ends came to 17 bases. The CDR3 is 15 amino acids. Germline CDR1 LNHDA, CDR2 SQIVND (reference sequence). The CDR3, as DNA: TGTGCCAGTAGTCCGGGGACGGCGGGACTCTACGAGCAGTACTTC. Translating it yields CASSPGTAGLYEQYF.

The V and J genes are TRBV19 and TRBJ1-2, with no clear D. Germline V gives CDR1 LNHDA, CDR2 SQIVND (reference sequence). Trimming stripped 8 bases from V and 0 bases from J, with 7 bases between. The CDR3 is 12 amino acids. The chain's CDR3 is CASGGANYGYTF. CDR3 nucleotides: TGTGCCAGTGGAGGAGCTAACTATGGCTACACCTTC.

V is TRBV5-6 and J is TRBJ1-2; the D is unclear. In germline, CDR1 is SGHDT, CDR2 YYEEEE. The CDR3 covers 16 residues. Trimming took off 2 bases at V and 3 bases at J, with 17 bases between the two ends. This CDR3 reads CASSFPTELDYYGYTF. The CDR3, as DNA: TGTGCCAGCAGCTTTCCAACAGAGTTGGATTACTATGGCTACACCTTC.

The sample holds one count of this clonotype. The chain couples TRBV2 to TRBJ2-3; the match to TRBD1 covers 8 bases. Germline V gene data show CDR1 as SNHLY and CDR2 as FYNNEI. The V segment lost 7 bases and the J segment 8 bases; nucleotides outside the gene matches: 5. CDR3 length equals 12 residues. CDR3 loop: CASTGQGITQYF. The CDR3 DNA reads as TGTGCCAGCACCGGACAGGGAATTACGCAGTATTTT. Variable domain in full (rest from reference TRBV2 and TRBJ2-3): EPEVTQTPSHQVTQMGQEVILRCVPISNHLYFYWYRQILGQKVEFLVSFYNNEISEKSEIFDDQFSVERPDGSNFTLKIRSTKLEDSAMYFCASTGQGITQYFGPGTRLTVL.

At least ten counts were recorded for this clonotype. This chain joins TRBV7-9 and TRBJ2-2; TRBD2 is a possible D gene (5 bases). V was clipped by 2 bases and J by 0 bases, with 7 bases between them. This CDR3 is 15 amino acids long. CDR1 is SEHNR, CDR2 FQNEAQ, per germline (reference sequence). The CDR3 coding sequence is TGTGCCAGCAGCTTAAGCGGCGCGAACACCGGGGAGCTGTTTTTT. It encodes CASSLSGANTGELFF.

V usage is TRBV12-3 or TRBV12-4 and J usage is TRBJ2-3, with D possibly TRBD1 on 6 matching bases. The CDR3 totals 15 residues. Trimming took off 5 bases at V and 1 base at J, with 13 bases between the two ends. The CDR3 DNA reads as TGTGCCAGCAGTGGGGGAAGGACAGGCACAGATACGCAGTATTTT. Translation: CASSGGRTGTDTQYF.

This clonotype occurred many times. The V gene is TRBV6-6, the J gene TRBJ2-7; TRBD2 aligns across 8 bases. This CDR3 contains 16 residues. CDR1 and CDR2 (germline): MNHNY, SVGAGI (reference sequence). V lost 6 bases to trimming and J lost 0 bases; unmatched junction nucleotides: 10. The CDR3 protein is CASSLTSVPPSYEQYF. CDR3 in DNA: TGTGCCAGCAGCCTGACTAGCGTCCCACCCTCCTACGAGCAGTACTTC.

There are a few counts of this clonotype. The chain links TRBV9 to TRBJ2-5; D is uncertain. V was cut by 4 bases and J by 4 bases, with 8 bases left in between. CDR1 is SGDLS, CDR2 YYNGEE, per germline. The CDR3 consists of 12 residues. CDR3 nucleotides: TGTGCCAGCAGCTCCCCCGGAGAGACCCAGTACTTC. This codes for CASSSPGETQYF.

V and J are TRBV24-1 and TRBJ1-2; D is ambiguous. The length of the CDR3 is 12 residues. The germline gives CDR1 KGHDR, CDR2 SFDVKD. V gave up 5 bases and J gave up 1 base, with 4 bases separating them. CDR3 sequence: CATSAHNYGYTF. The CDR3 DNA sequence: TGTGCCACCAGTGCCCATAACTATGGCTACACCTTC.

This chain connects TRBV29-1 to TRBJ2-5; TRBD1 might be the D (6 bases). The CDR3 covers 13 residues. Germline CDR1 and CDR2: SQVTM and ANQGSEA. The V and J ends lost 4 bases and 4 bases respectively, with 13 bases between them. In nucleotides, the CDR3 is TGCAGCGTTGGTGCTGGGGGCGGAGAGACCCAGTACTTC. It translates to CSVGAGGGETQYF.

The chain combines TRBV7-2 with TRBJ1-6; D is possibly TRBD1 (5 bases). The CDR3 has 15 amino acids. Germline CDR1 reads SGHTA; CDR2 reads FQGNSA. Trimming stripped 1 base from V and 7 bases from J, with 11 bases between. This CDR3 is CASSLERGLNSPLHF. CDR3 nucleotides: TGTGCCAGCAGCTTAGAAAGGGGTTTGAATTCACCCCTCCACTTT.

This chain links TRBV6-5 with TRBJ1-1, with D perhaps matching TRBD1 (5 bases). Germline CDR1 reads MNHEY; CDR2 reads SVGAGI. V was trimmed by 6 bases and J by 11 bases, leaving 13 bases between them. This CDR3 spans 11 amino acids. The CDR3 protein is CASRQGSSAFF. CDR3 sequence (DNA): TGTGCCAGCAGGCAGGGATCTTCGGCTTTCTTT.

This chain links TRBV10-3 with TRBJ2-7, with D tentatively TRBD1 (6 bases). V lost 1 base, J lost 5 bases, and 18 bases lay in between. Per germline, CDR1 ENHRY and CDR2 SYGVKD. CDR3 length equals 16 residues. The CDR3 spells CAISELQGANSNEQYF. The CDR3 DNA is TGTGCCATCAGTGAGTTACAGGGTGCGAATTCTAACGAGCAGTACTTC.

V is TRBV20-1 and J is TRBJ2-7; 10 nucleotides align to TRBD2. Germline trimming cut 6 bases from V and 6 bases from J; bases unmatched to any gene: 11. The CDR3 runs 14 residues. Germline V CDR1 and CDR2: DFQATT, SNEGSKA (reference sequence). This CDR3 is CSARQAGGACEQYF. Here the CDR3 DNA reads TGCAGTGCCAGACAAGCGGGAGGGGCCTGCGAGCAGTACTTC.

This clonotype was detected many times. The chain recombines TRBV5-8 with TRBJ2-7; D tentatively reads TRBD1 or TRBD2 (5 bases each). V was trimmed by 2 bases and J by 7 bases, leaving 13 bases between them. Per germline, CDR1 SGHTS and CDR2 YDEGEE. The CDR3 totals 13 residues. The CDR3 spells CASSFGGRREQYF. Here the CDR3 DNA reads TGTGCCAGCAGCTTTGGGGGTCGAAGGGAGCAGTACTTC.

This clonotype was observed at least ten times. The chain links TRBV2 to TRBJ1-2; possible D gene TRBD1, 5 bases. The CDR3 is made up of 15 amino acids. The V and J ends lost 0 bases and 3 bases respectively, with 11 bases between them. Germline V gene data show CDR1 as SNHLY and CDR2 as FYNNEI. CDR3 sequence (DNA): TGTGCCAGCAGTGAAGCGCTTGGGGACGACTATGGCTACACCTTC. It yields the protein CASSEALGDDYGYTF.

V usage is TRBV9 and J usage is TRBJ1-4, with D unclear. Trimming cost V 4 bases and J 6 bases, with 13 bases left between them. Germline-derived CDR1 and CDR2 are SGDLS and YYNGEE. This CDR3 spans 14 amino acids. Here the CDR3 DNA reads TGTGCCAGCAGCCAATCTCGCGGACATGAAAAACTGTTTTTT. Its protein is CASSQSRGHEKLFF.

V and J are TRBV7-3 and TRBJ2-1; TRBD2 is a possible D gene (5 bases). This CDR3 contains 15 residues. Germline V gene lookup returns CDR1 SGHTA and CDR2 FQGTGA. V was trimmed by 3 bases and J by 1 base, leaving 10 bases between them. Here the CDR3 DNA reads TGTGCCAGCAGCTTGGGAGCGCTGTCCTACAATGAGCAGTTCTTC. Protein product: CASSLGALSYNEQFF.

As DNA, the CDR3 is TGCAGCGTTGTTATCTACTATGGCTACACCTTC. It encodes CSVVIYYGYTF. V is TRBV29-1 and J is TRBJ1-2, with D unclear. Trimming pared 4 bases from V and 3 bases from J, leaving 6 bases between. The germline V gene encodes CDR1 SQVTM and CDR2 ANQGSEA. The CDR3 has 11 amino acids.

The DNA for the CDR3 is TGCAGTGCTCCAAGCGGGTCTAGCACAGATACGCAGTATTTT. This sequence encodes CSAPSGSSTDTQYF. The chain carries TRBV20-1 and TRBJ2-3; possibly TRBD2 for D (6 bases). The V end lost 5 bases, the J end lost 0 bases, and 12 bases lay between the germline ends. The CDR3 loop spans 14 amino acids. Per the germline V gene, CDR1 is DFQATT and CDR2 is SNEGSKA (reference sequence).

The chain recombines TRBV5-5 with TRBJ1-1; D unresolved. Trimming stripped 3 bases from V and 0 bases from J, with 12 bases between. The V gene's germline CDR1 is SGHKS and CDR2 YYEKEE (reference sequence). The CDR3 covers 15 residues. The CDR3, as DNA: TGTGCCAGCAGCTCGTTGATGGGCATGAACACTGAAGCTTTCTTT. It is translated as CASSSLMGMNTEAFF.

This chain joins TRBV20-1 and TRBJ1-1; 7 bases fit TRBD1. Germline assignment: CDR1 DFQATT and CDR2 SNEGSKA (reference sequence). The CDR3 length is 13 residues. V shed 6 bases and J 4 bases; nucleotides not matched to a gene: 8. Here the CDR3 DNA reads TGCAGTGCGGAAGGGGGCAGCGTCACTGAAGCTTTCTTT. Protein: CSAEGGSVTEAFF.

This chain connects TRBV5-4 to TRBJ2-5, with D tentatively TRBD1 (5 bases). Germline-derived CDR1 and CDR2 are SGHNT and YYREEE (reference sequence). The CDR3 is made up of 15 amino acids. Trimming stripped 3 bases from V and 4 bases from J, with 16 bases between. The DNA for the CDR3 is TGTGCCAGCAGCTCCGGGCAGGGCGGAGTAGAGACCCAGTACTTC. Its protein product is CASSSGQGGVETQYF.

V gene TRBV7-2 combines with J gene TRBJ2-3; either TRBD1 or TRBD2 may supply D (5 bases each). The CDR3 extends over 13 amino acids. Between the trimmed V and J ends, which lost 4 bases and 5 bases, there was a span of 10 bases. In germline, CDR1 is SGHTA, CDR2 FQGNSA. The CDR3 region has the DNA TGTGCCAGCAGCTCCGTGGGACGAGATACGCAGTATTTT. It is translated as CASSSVGRDTQYF.

Details on this clonotype: A much larger clone differs from this one at a single base, so this may be a read error. The chain combines TRBV2 with TRBJ2-7; tentative D call: TRBD1 (6 bases). V dropped 5 bases and J dropped 6 bases, with 17 bases sitting between them. CDR3 length: 14 amino acids. CDR1 is SNHLY, CDR2 FYNNEI, per germline. The DNA for the CDR3 is TGTGCCAGCAGTCTCCGAACAGCACAGGGCGAGCAGTACTTC. This encodes CASSLRTAQGEQYF. Full variable domain (remainder filled in from reference TRBV2 and TRBJ2-7): EPEVTQTPSHQVTQMGQEVILRCVPISNHLYFYWYRQILGQKVEFLVSFYNNEISEKSEIFDDQFSVERPDGSNFTLKIRSTKLEDSAMYFCASSLRTAQGEQYFGPGTRLTVT.

This sequence joins TRBV7-8 and TRBJ2-5, with TRBD2 matching over 8 bases. The V segment lost 4 bases and the J segment 2 bases; nucleotides outside the gene matches: 9. The CDR3 runs to 16 residues. Looked up from germline, CDR1 is SGHVS and CDR2 is FQNEAQ. The CDR3 DNA is TGTGCCAGCAGCTCCGTCGGGGGGGCCCCACAAGAGACCCAGTACTTC. Translated: CASSSVGGAPQETQYF.

The chain couples TRBV6-7 to TRBJ1-5; D ambiguous. TRBV6-7 falls under the ORF class, with uncertain function. V was cut by 6 bases and J by 6 bases, with 9 bases left in between. The CDR3 runs to 12 residues. The CDR3 DNA reads as TGTGCCAGCAGCCGCACGGGTCAGCCCCAGCATTTT. This translates into CASSRTGQPQHF.